This entry lists 6 T cell receptor beta chains sequenced from one sample in a study of breast tumors, draining lymph nodes, adjacent tissues. TCRdb fed the multiplex PCR reads into MiXCR, producing one record per CDR3 protein. The repertoire holds some 170,000 distinct CDR3 sequences, with 33% as singletons. Axillary draining lymph nodes of breast cancer patients supplied the node samples. The sequenced material came from axillary lymph node tissue. The receptors stem from a female donor with breast cancer. Some clones in this sample may be carry-over from other donors' samples.

The sample holds many counts of this clonotype. The chain is built from TRBV9 and TRBJ1-5; 8 positions match TRBD1. V lost 0 bases to trimming and J lost 3 bases; unmatched junction nucleotides: 2. The germline V gene encodes CDR1 SGDLS and CDR2 YYNGEE. This CDR3 has 15 amino acids. As DNA, the CDR3 is TGTGCCAGCAGCGTAGGGGGACAGGACAATCAGCCCCAGCATTTT. Its translation is CASSVGGQDNQPQHF.

This clonotype was seen repeatedly, ten times or more. The rearrangement links TRBV6-1 to TRBJ1-4; TRBD1 aligns across 9 bases. CDR1 and CDR2 from the germline V gene are MNHNS and SASEGT. The junction had 4 bases not matched to a gene; V was cut back by 8 bases and J by 6 bases. This CDR3 comprises 13 residues. CDR3 amino acids: CASERDRDEKLFF. In DNA, the CDR3 is TGTGCCAGCGAACGGGACAGGGATGAAAAACTGTTTTTT.

This clonotype was recorded a few times. The V gene is TRBV29-1, the J gene TRBJ1-1, with D unclear. V lost 8 bases to trimming and J lost 1 base, with 17 bases between them. CDR1 and CDR2 from the germline V gene are SQVTM and ANQGSEA. This CDR3 comprises 14 residues. Here the CDR3 reads CSSSGWVSNTEAFF. The CDR3 bases are TGCAGCTCTTCTGGGTGGGTCTCGAACACTGAAGCTTTCTTT.

This clonotype was counted ten times or more. The rearrangement links TRBV29-1 to TRBJ2-5; D is possibly TRBD1 or TRBD2 (7 bases each). Germline V lookup: CDR1 SQVTM, CDR2 ANQGSEA. Trimming took 1 base from V and 4 from J, leaving 13 bases between them. The CDR3 contains 14 residues. The CDR3 sequence: CSVEGGRGGETQYF. The CDR3 DNA sequence: TGCAGCGTTGAAGGGGGCAGGGGGGGAGAGACCCAGTACTTC.

J is TRBJ1-6 and V is TRBV9; a weak D match, TRBD1 (5 bases). The CDR3 totals 14 residues. The germline gives CDR1 SGDLS, CDR2 YYNGEE. V dropped 4 bases and J dropped 10 bases, with 15 bases sitting between them. The CDR3: CASSPGGDRSPLHF. The CDR3 coding sequence is TGTGCCAGCAGCCCCGGGGGGGACCGATCACCCCTCCACTTT.

Many counts were recorded for this clonotype. CDR3 amino acids: CASRDSWYGNQPQHF. CDR3 DNA sequence: TGTGCCAGCAGGGACAGCTGGTATGGCAATCAGCCCCAGCATTTT. The chain combines TRBV2 with TRBJ1-5; a possible D gene is TRBD1 (6 bases). Trimming removed 6 bases at V and 2 bases at J, with 14 bases between. CDR1 SNHLY and CDR2 FYNNEI come from the germline V gene. This CDR3 is built from 15 residues. Using reference TRBV2 and TRBJ1-5 for the parts outside the CDR3, the full variable domain is EPEVTQTPSHQVTQMGQEVILRCVPISNHLYFYWYRQILGQKVEFLVSFYNNEISEKSEIFDDQFSVERPDGSNFTLKIRSTKLEDSAMYFCASRDSWYGNQPQHFGDGTRLSIL.